Presented here are 20 T cell receptor beta chains from one specimen sequenced in a study of spatial heterogeneity in lung cancer. Time point meaning: blood at routine non-recurrence follow-up after resection. Using its own MiXCR run on the 5' RACE reads, TCRdb lists one record per CDR3 protein. The sample shows 15,000 to 20,000 distinct CDR3 sequences, about 9% of them seen only once. This specimen consisted of PBMCs, obtained at follow-up. The receptor set was obtained from a male donor with early-stage non-small cell lung cancer.

This clonotype was seen many times. The chain is built from TRBV20-1 and TRBJ1-6; 8 nucleotides line up with TRBD1. Germline CDR1 reads DFQATT; CDR2 reads SNEGSKA (reference sequence). This CDR3 comprises 18 residues. With V trimmed by 1 base and J by 0 bases, 8 bases remained unmatched. CDR3 residues: CSARGPGQGSSYNSPLHF. CDR3 DNA: TGCAGTGCTAGAGGACCCGGACAGGGAAGCTCCTATAATTCACCCCTCCACTTT.

This clonotype was observed many times. The chain has TRBV27 and TRBJ1-5, with unresolved D. This CDR3 is 12 amino acids long. Between the trimmed V and J ends, which lost 8 bases and 6 bases, there was a span of 11 bases. In germline, CDR1 is MNHEY, CDR2 SMNVEV (reference sequence). The CDR3 DNA is TGTGCCAGCGGAGGCTGGGGTCAGCCCCAGCATTTT. Translating it yields CASGGWGQPQHF.

This sequence joins TRBV6-5 and TRBJ1-4; 7 bases are a match to TRBD1. Germline V gene sequence: CDR1 MNHEY, CDR2 SVGAGI. V lost 3 bases to trimming and J lost 2 bases; unmatched junction nucleotides: 3. This CDR3 comprises 15 residues. The CDR3 loop reads CASSYTTGTNEKLFF. The DNA for the CDR3 is TGTGCCAGCAGTTATACGACAGGGACTAATGAAAAACTGTTTTTT.

In this sample, this clonotype turned up many times. Here the CDR3 DNA reads TGTGCCAGCAGCCCGGGACATCGCACAGATACGCAGTATTTT. It encodes CASSPGHRTDTQYF. The genes are TRBV5-5 and TRBJ2-3; maybe TRBD1 (6 bases). Germline CDR1 SGHKS, CDR2 YYEKEE (reference sequence). This CDR3 region has 14 residues. The V end was cut by 4 bases, the J end by 1 base, with 10 bases between. The variable domain in full, completed from reference TRBV5-5 and TRBJ2-3, reads DAGVTQSPTHLIKTRGQQVTLRCSPISGHKSVSWYQQVLGQGPQFIFQYYEKEERGRGNFPDRFSARQFPNYSSELNVNALLLGDSALYLCASSPGHRTDTQYFGPGTRLTVL.

This clonotype was detected many times. This chain joins TRBV6-1 and TRBJ2-1; 12 nucleotides align to TRBD2. Trimming at V came to 6 bases and at J to 10 bases, leaving 4 bases not matched to a gene. Germline V gives CDR1 MNHNS, CDR2 SASEGT. This CDR3 contains 13 residues. The CDR3 loop reads CASSLAGGREQFF. The CDR3 bases are TGTGCCAGCAGCCTAGCGGGGGGGCGGGAGCAGTTCTTC.

This clonotype rates as medium-sized. The CDR3 here is CASSPNRETQYF. The CDR3, as DNA: TGTGCCAGCAGCCCGAATCGAGAGACCCAGTACTTC. This chain connects TRBV7-9 to TRBJ2-5; D is uncertain. The CDR3 covers 12 residues. In germline, CDR1 is SEHNR, CDR2 FQNEAQ (reference sequence). V shed 5 bases and J shed 4 bases, with 8 bases lying between them. The entire variable domain, with the rest obtained from reference TRBV7-9 and TRBJ2-5, is as follows: DTGVSQNPRHKITKRGQNVTFRCDPISEHNRLYWYRQTLGQGPEFLTYFQNEAQLEKSRLLSDRFSAERPKGSFSTLEIQRTEQGDSAMYLCASSPNRETQYFGPGTRLLVL.

This clonotype was found many times. The chain carries TRBV20-1 and TRBJ2-3; a weak D match, TRBD2 (5 bases). V was shortened by 6 bases and J by 3 bases, with 13 bases between the two germline ends. Germline loops: CDR1 DFQATT, CDR2 SNEGSKA (reference sequence). The CDR3 extends over 13 amino acids. CDR3 protein: CSASSGGTDTQYF. CDR3 nucleotide sequence: TGCAGTGCCTCCAGCGGAGGAACAGATACGCAGTATTTT.

Regarding this clonotype: The DNA is left out, because the CDR3 cannot be placed on it with certainty; the CDR3 is given as TCRdb lists it. The CDR3 sequence: CASSQDRGRGSCFF. V gene TRBV3-2 combines with J gene TRBJ2-2; the listed D gene, TRBD1, was not tested against the DNA. TRBV3-2 is a known pseudogene. The CDR3 is 14 amino acids in total, end residues counted.

This clonotype was recorded at least ten times. V gene TRBV12-3 or TRBV12-4 combines with J gene TRBJ1-2; tentative D call: TRBD1 (5 bases). The CDR3 covers 14 residues. V lost 4 bases to trimming and J lost 0 bases, with 9 bases between them. CDR3 region: CASSWGGPNYGYTF. The CDR3 nucleotides read TGTGCCAGCAGTTGGGGCGGACCTAACTATGGCTACACCTTC.

Comments on this clonotype: This may be a read error, as it is one base from a much larger clone. The CDR3 nucleotides read TGTGCCAGCAGGAGTGAGGGACGGCTGTTTTTT. Translation: CASRSEGRLFF. The chain carries TRBV2 and TRBJ2-2, with D perhaps TRBD1 or TRBD2 (5 bases each). In germline, CDR1 is SNHLY, CDR2 FYNNEI. The CDR3 consists of 11 residues. V lost 6 bases and J 13 bases, leaving 12 bases between the germline ends.

This clonotype came up many times. The rearrangement uses TRBV4-3 and TRBJ2-7; 9 bases line up with TRBD1. CDR1 LGHNA and CDR2 YSLEER come from the germline V gene. The CDR3 is made up of 18 amino acids. V shed 1 base and J 4 bases; nucleotides not matched to a gene: 14. The CDR3 region is CASSQAAPGTGYGYEQYF. The CDR3 DNA is TGCGCCAGCAGCCAAGCTGCTCCCGGGACAGGGTACGGTTACGAGCAGTACTTC.

The CDR3 DNA is TGTGCCAGCAGTTACCAGGGGGTAACTGAAGCTTTCTTT. This translates into CASSYQGVTEAFF. The V gene is TRBV6-5, the J gene TRBJ1-1; the match to TRBD1 covers 7 bases. V gave up 2 bases and J gave up 5 bases; unmatched junction bases: 2. The CDR3 runs 13 residues. Germline V gene lookup returns CDR1 MNHEY and CDR2 SVGAGI.

This clonotype came up many times. V gene TRBV30 combines with J gene TRBJ2-2; D could derive from TRBD1 or TRBD2 (5 bases each). V lost 5 bases and J lost 3, with 22 bases in between. CDR3 length: 17 residues. Per germline, CDR1 GTSNPN and CDR2 SVGIG (reference sequence). The DNA of the CDR3 is TGTGCCTGGTCGCCGAGGGGATTTCTGACCCACACCGGGGAGCTGTTTTTT. Protein product: CAWSPRGFLTHTGELFF.

In its sample, this clonotype was seen many times. The chain carries TRBV7-8 and TRBJ1-5; perhaps TRBD1 as D (5 bases). The CDR3 length is 14 residues. Trimming removed 6 bases from V and 1 base from J, with 10 bases in between. The germline V gene has CDR1 SGHVS and CDR2 FQNEAQ. The CDR3 DNA reads as TGTGCCAGCAGGGGGACGCCCAGCAATCAGCCCCAGCATTTT. This encodes CASRGTPSNQPQHF.

The gene calls are TRBV7-6 and TRBJ1-1; tentative D call: TRBD1 (5 bases). This CDR3 has 15 amino acids. V was trimmed by 2 bases and J by 1 base, leaving 11 bases between them. Germline CDR1 SGHVS, CDR2 FNYEAQ. The CDR3 loop reads CASSLMQGPNTEAFF. The CDR3 DNA reads as TGTGCCAGCAGCTTAATGCAGGGACCGAACACTGAAGCTTTCTTT. The variable domain in full, completed from reference TRBV7-6 and TRBJ1-1, reads GAGVSQSPRYKVTKRGQDVALRCDPISGHVSLYWYRQALGQGPEFLTYFNYEAQQDKSGLPNDRFSAERPEGSISTLTIQRTEQRDSAMYRCASSLMQGPNTEAFFGQGTRLTVV.

The chain has TRBV3-1 and TRBJ1-2, with D possibly matching TRBD1 (6 bases). The germline V and J ends were trimmed by 0 bases and 5 bases, with 10 bases remaining between them. From germline, CDR1 is LGHDT and CDR2 YNNKEL (reference sequence). The CDR3 contains 14 residues. The CDR3 nucleotides are TGTGCCAGCAGCCAAGATCGGGGGGCGTATGGCTACACCTTC. It codes for CASSQDRGAYGYTF.

A note on this clonotype: This may stem from a read error, because a much larger clone lies one nucleotide away. This chain connects TRBV6-5 to TRBJ2-3, with 8 bases lining up with TRBD2. Germline V gene sequence: CDR1 MNHEY, CDR2 SVGAGI. This CDR3 contains 17 residues. After removal of 2 bases from V and 6 bases from J, the junction contained 13 bases not matched to a gene. CDR3 loop: CASSYGPLAVGLDTQYF. CDR3 coding DNA: TGTGCCAGCAGTTACGGGCCACTAGCGGTAGGGCTGGATACGCAGTATTTT.

This clonotype was seen many times. The CDR3 nucleotides read TGCGCCAGCAGCCAAGAGATCCAGCTCACTTACAATGAGCAGTTCTTC. It is translated as CASSQEIQLTYNEQFF. The chain employs TRBV4-1 and TRBJ2-1, with D hard to call. V lost 0 bases, J lost 4 bases, and 13 bases lay in between. The CDR3 has 16 residues. Germline V gives CDR1 MGHRA, CDR2 YSYEKL.

This clonotype was seen ten or more times. This chain uses TRBV11-1 with TRBJ2-4, with a tentative D call TRBD1 (6 bases). Germline values: CDR1 SGHAT, CDR2 FQDESV (reference sequence). The CDR3 is made up of 15 amino acids. Trimming took 1 base from V and 7 from J, leaving 14 bases between them. The CDR3 nucleotides are TGTGCCAGCAGCTTAGGCGGCAGGGGTGGCAACATTCAGTACTTC. Amino acid sequence: CASSLGGRGGNIQYF. The whole variable domain, remainder taken from reference TRBV11-1 and TRBJ2-4, is EAEVAQSPRYKITEKSQAVAFWCDPISGHATLYWYRQILGQGPELLVQFQDESVVDDSQLPKDRFSAERLKGVDSTLKIQPAELGDSAMYLCASSLGGRGGNIQYFGAGTRLSVL.

In this sample, this clonotype turned up a few times. The genes are TRBV7-9 and TRBJ2-7; D gene uncertain. V lost 4 bases to trimming and J lost 3 bases, with 10 bases between them. Germline loops: CDR1 SEHNR, CDR2 FQNEAQ (reference sequence). The CDR3 contains 13 residues. CDR3 coding DNA: TGTGCCAGCAGCTCAGGACGAATCTACGAGCAGTACTTC. This translates into CASSSGRIYEQYF.